This T cell receptor (beta chain) was sequenced during a study of blood T cell repertoires in COVID-19. TCRdb's copy holds only in-frame clones and misses some; the assay was immunoSEQ multiplex PCR. The sample yields 100,000 to 150,000 clones, around 79% seen once. Germline CDR1 MNHEY, CDR2 SMNVEV (reference sequence). The V and J ends lost 4 bases and 4 bases respectively, with 13 bases between them. The CDR3 spans 14 residues. The chain recombines TRBV27 with TRBJ2-5; possibly TRBD2 for D (7 bases). The source of this sequence is a man aged 65 to 85 with acute or convalescent COVID-19. The source material was peripheral blood. CDR3 bases: TGTGCCAGCAGTTGGGGGGGCCGAGGAGAGACCCAGTACTTC. It encodes CASSWGGRGETQYF.